The source of this TCR beta chain is a study of cytomegalovirus exposure and HLA in healthy donors. The study's findings and limits: There were several of the most significant clusters that appeared linked to common viral pathogens in a later analysis. Cytomegalovirus status was reportedly diagnosed by the classifier with high specificity and sensitivity. TCR beta V- and J-gene trimming was later associated with a missense DCLRE1C variant.

This CDR3 comprises 15 residues. Germline lookup yields CDR1 KGHSH and CDR2 LQKENI. Trimming left V 4 bases short and J 1 base short, with 10 bases between. Details on this clone: Its specificity is not known.

With 60 Vbeta and 13 Jbeta primers, the PCR was carried out. Clones were read by immunoSEQ multiplex PCR, and TCRdb kept only the in-frame ones, dropping some. The sample includes about 160,000 clones, 80% of them seen just once. The rearrangement links TRBV18 to TRBJ2-2; possible D gene TRBD2, 5 bases. This TCR was sampled from a male donor in good health and CMV-seropositive. Sequencing was carried out using PBMCs. In DNA, the CDR3 is TGTGCCAGCTCACGTTTAGCGCAGAACACCGGGGAGCTGTTTTTT. This sequence encodes CASSRLAQNTGELFF.